This is a list of T cell receptor beta chains from one sample in a study of regulatory T cells in long-lasting Graves disease. TCRdb re-called the multiplex PCR reads with MiXCR, one entry per CDR3 protein. The table records hundreds of thousands of distinct CDR3 sequences, around 15% of them present only once. This same sample was also taken into another study, of T cells in Graves' hyperthyroidism and ophthalmopathy.

The sample consisted of peripheral blood mononuclear cells (PBMCs), taken at new diagnosis, from a patient treated with antithyroid drugs. The source is a woman aged 35-65 years with Graves disease. The CDR3 runs from the conserved cysteine through the conserved F or W. D genes are given only for firm matches. Clone size appears in some rows only: once, few, many, or a class for an expanded clone.

D gene,J gene,clone size,V gene,CDR3 protein,CDR3 DNA
TRBD2,TRBJ2-1,few,TRBV11-2,CASSLGLAGGQQFF,TGTGCCAGCAGCTTGGGGCTAGCGGGGGGCCAGCAGTTCTTC
NA,TRBJ2-1,few,TRBV24-1,CATSRGLEYNEQFF,TGTGCCACCAGTCGAGGTCTAGAGTACAATGAGCAGTTCTTC
NA,TRBJ1-3,NA,TRBV7-9,CASSSREKTEDSGNTIYF,TGTGCCAGCAGCTCGAGAGAAAAGACAGAAGACTCTGGAAACACCATATATTTT
TRBD1,TRBJ1-5,NA,TRBV19,CASSIQGEQPQHF,TGTGCCAGTAGTATACAGGGGGAACAGCCCCAGCATTTT
NA,TRBJ2-7,few,TRBV10-3,CAISTRGSPYEQYF,TGTGCCATCAGTACCCGGGGTTCGCCCTACGAGCAGTACTTC
TRBD1,TRBJ2-5,few,TRBV5-4,CASSLTGTGKETQYF,TGTGCCAGCAGCTTGACCGGGACAGGGAAGGAGACCCAGTACTTC
NA,TRBJ1-1,NA,TRBV29-1,CSVEEGHNTEAFF,TGCAGCGTTGAAGAGGGTCACAACACTGAAGCTTTCTTT
NA,TRBJ2-3,NA,TRBV7-3,CASSLTFSAGITDTQYF,TGTGCCAGCAGCTTAACGTTTTCGGCAGGGATAACAGATACGCAGTATTTT
TRBD1,TRBJ1-4,many,TRBV5-1,CASSRTGEEEKLFF,TGCGCCAGCAGCAGGACAGGGGAAGAGGAAAAACTGTTTTTT
NA,TRBJ1-5,many,TRBV6-1,CASSGNPTSQNSNQPQHF,TGTGCCAGCAGTGGGAATCCGACGAGCCAAAATAGCAATCAGCCCCAGCATTTT
NA,TRBJ2-1,NA,TRBV10-1,CASSEPTRRAGHNEQFF,TGCGCCAGCAGTGAGCCCACCAGGAGGGCGGGCCACAATGAGCAGTTCTTC
TRBD1,TRBJ1-2,many,TRBV12-3/TRBV12-4,CASSTRQGGSDYGYTF,TGTGCCAGCAGCACAAGACAGGGAGGATCAGACTATGGCTACACCTTC
NA,TRBJ2-3,many,TRBV13,CASSLRAPDTQYF,TGTGCCAGCAGCTTAAGGGCCCCGGATACGCAGTATTTT
NA,TRBJ2-3,once,TRBV9,CASSAWRAGTQYF,TGTGCCAGCAGCGCCTGGCGAGCAGGTACGCAGTATTTT
TRBD1,TRBJ2-5,many,TRBV28,CASSRGQGALETQYF,TGTGCCAGCAGTAGGGGACAGGGGGCCCTAGAGACCCAGTACTTC
TRBD1,TRBJ2-1,NA,TRBV28,CASTTENRGNEQFF,TGTGCCAGCACGACCGAGAACAGGGGCAATGAGCAGTTCTTC
TRBD1,TRBJ2-7,few,TRBV5-6,CASSFPGGGDEQYF,TGTGCCAGCAGCTTCCCAGGGGGTGGCGACGAGCAGTACTTC
NA,TRBJ2-1,many,TRBV6-1,CASSEKGVDYNEQFF,TGTGCCAGCAGTGAAAAGGGTGTAGACTACAATGAGCAGTTCTTC
TRBD1,TRBJ1-2,few,TRBV19,CASSISFSGTGNGYTF,TGTGCCAGTAGTATTTCCTTTTCCGGGACAGGGAATGGCTACACCTTC
NA,TRBJ2-2,many,TRBV2,CASRESGELFF,TGTGCCAGCAGGGAGTCGGGGGAGCTGTTTTTT
TRBD1,TRBJ1-3,NA,TRBV7-2,CASSSGQGNLNTIYF,TGTGCCAGCAGCTCCGGACAGGGAAATCTGAACACCATATATTTT
NA,TRBJ1-1,many,TRBV28,CASSFPRRWQGWVGNTEAFF,TGTGCCAGCAGTTTCCCTCGCCGGTGGCAGGGGTGGGTTGGGAACACTGAAGCTTTCTTT
NA,TRBJ1-1,NA,TRBV5-1,CASSFQVVGTEAFF,TGCGCCAGCAGCTTCCAGGTAGTGGGCACTGAAGCTTTCTTT
NA,TRBJ2-1,NA,TRBV28,CASSSQDSLNEQFF,TGTGCCAGCAGTTCTCAGGACAGCCTCAATGAGCAGTTCTTC
NA,TRBJ1-1,many,TRBV12-3/TRBV12-4,CASSFSRFVVQAFF,TGTGCCAGCAGTTTTTCTCGGTTTGTGGTCCAAGCTTTCTTT
TRBD1,TRBJ1-6,few,TRBV10-2,CAIWDSNNSPLHF,TGCGCCATATGGGACAGCAATAATTCACCCCTCCACTTT
TRBD1,TRBJ1-2,few,TRBV5-4,CASSPGQGKNYGYTF,TGTGCCAGCAGCCCGGGACAGGGAAAGAACTATGGCTACACCTTC
NA,TRBJ1-2,NA,TRBV12-3/TRBV12-4,CASSLARGYGYTF,TGTGCCAGCAGTTTAGCGCGTGGCTATGGCTACACCTTC
TRBD2,TRBJ2-5,few,TRBV5-4,CASSPGTTSGQETQYF,TGTGCCAGCAGCCCTGGCACGACTAGCGGGCAAGAGACCCAGTACTTC